Described below is a single T cell receptor beta chain sequence and its context. Antigen specificity is unknown. This specimen belongs to a study of cytomegalovirus exposure and HLA in healthy donors. Regarding the study as a whole: Later analysis showed most CMV-associated TCR beta chains appearing HLA-restricted. Clonal expansion, a later analysis showed, was greater in HLA-associated TCR beta chains than in equally common others. A later analysis associated some 16,000 TCR beta sequences with HLA alleles at a 0.05 false discovery rate.

Primers: 60 Vbeta forward and 13 Jbeta reverse. Sequencing used immunoSEQ multiplex PCR; TCRdb keeps in-frame clones, though not all of them. The sample gives 85,000 to 130,000 clones, roughly 82% of which show up once; 1.6% is in the top ten. The TCR originated in a man aged 50-59 years in good health and CMV-seronegative. Sample: PBMCs.

The CDR3 nucleotides read TGCGCCAGCAGCTGGGGGGGGTACGGGGAGTCTGGCTACACCTTC. It yields the protein CASSWGGYGESGYTF. The V and J genes are TRBV5-1 and TRBJ1-2, with a possible D match to TRBD1 (5 bases). Germline assignment: CDR1 SGHRS and CDR2 YFSETQ. The germline V and J ends were trimmed by 3 bases and 7 bases, with 19 bases remaining between them. CDR3 length equals 15 residues.